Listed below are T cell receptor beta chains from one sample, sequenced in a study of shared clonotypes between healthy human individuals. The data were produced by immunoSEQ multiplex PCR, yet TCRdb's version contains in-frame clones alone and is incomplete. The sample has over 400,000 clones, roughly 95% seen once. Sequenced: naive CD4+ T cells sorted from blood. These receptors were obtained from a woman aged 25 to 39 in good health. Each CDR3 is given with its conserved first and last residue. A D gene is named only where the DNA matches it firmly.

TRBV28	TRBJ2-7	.	CASSSPGYEQYF	TGTGCCAGCAGTTCCCCAGGCTACGAGCAGTACTTC
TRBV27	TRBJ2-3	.	CASSLPGGTDTQYF	TGTGCCAGCAGTCTCCCAGGGGGCACAGATACGCAGTATTTT
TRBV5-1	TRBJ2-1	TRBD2	CASSLVLAGRNEQFF	TGCGCCAGCAGCTTGGTTCTAGCGGGAAGGAATGAGCAGTTCTTC
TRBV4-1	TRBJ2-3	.	CASSRDTGISTDTQYF	TGCGCCAGCAGCCGCGATACAGGGATTAGCACAGATACGCAGTATTTT
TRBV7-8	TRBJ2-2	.	CASSLGEPGITGELFF	TGTGCCAGCAGCTTAGGCGAACCGGGAATCACCGGGGAGCTGTTTTTT
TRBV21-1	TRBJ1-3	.	CASSCPPKTIYF	TGTGCCAGCAGCTGCCCCCCCAAAACCATATATTTT
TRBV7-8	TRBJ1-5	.	CASSLDGNQPQHF	TGTGCCAGCAGCTTAGATGGCAATCAGCCCCAGCATTTT
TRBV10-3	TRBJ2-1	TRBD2	CAIRGTSGGSYNEQFF	TGTGCCATCAGAGGGACTAGCGGGGGATCCTACAATGAGCAGTTCTTC
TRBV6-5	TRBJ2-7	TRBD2	CASRPGLAGVYEQYF	TGTGCCAGCAGACCGGGACTAGCGGGGGTCTACGAGCAGTACTTC
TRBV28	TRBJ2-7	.	CASSPAGTGDYEQYF	TGTGCCAGCAGTCCCGCCGGGACCGGGGACTACGAGCAGTACTTC
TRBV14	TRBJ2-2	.	CASSRSGGELFF	TGTGCCAGCAGCCGATCGGGCGGGGAGCTGTTTTTT
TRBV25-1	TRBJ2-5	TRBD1	CASSPLRGPQETQYF	TGTGCCAGCAGCCCCCTAAGGGGGCCCCAAGAGACCCAGTACTTC
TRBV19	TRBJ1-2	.	CASSIDDQYYGYTF	TGTGCCAGTAGTATAGATGACCAGTATTATGGCTACACCTTC
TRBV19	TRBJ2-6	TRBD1	CASSRGQGFNSGANVLTF	TGTGCCAGTAGTAGGGGACAGGGGTTTAACTCTGGGGCCAACGTCCTGACTTTC
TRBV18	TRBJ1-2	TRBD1	CASSQPGGTGSYGYTF	TGTGCCAGCTCACAACCCGGTGGGACAGGGTCCTATGGCTACACCTTC
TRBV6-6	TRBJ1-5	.	CASSSLPLQPQHF	TGTGCCAGCAGTTCACTACCTCTTCAGCCCCAGCATTTT